One sample yielded the 27 T cell receptor beta chains listed below, sequenced in a study of cytomegalovirus exposure and HLA in healthy donors. The PCR had 60 Vbeta and 13 Jbeta primers. Sequenced by immunoSEQ multiplex PCR; TCRdb stores in-frame clones only, minus some. The repertoire holds about 130,000 clones, around 78% seen once, with roughly 1.8% in the top ten. Sequencing input: PBMCs. The receptor set was obtained from a middle-aged woman in good health and CMV-seronegative.

The chain carries TRBV19 and TRBJ1-1; 9 nucleotides match TRBD1. CDR3 size: 14 residues. Looked up from germline, CDR1 is LNHDA and CDR2 is SQIVND (reference sequence). Trimming cost V 6 bases and J 2 bases; bases outside gene matches: 4. CDR3 amino acids: CASRQGAANTEAFF. CDR3 nucleotide sequence: TGTGCCAGTAGACAGGGGGCTGCAAACACTGAAGCTTTCTTT.

This clone was seen more than once but under ten times. This chain links TRBV27 with TRBJ1-1; D may be TRBD1 (6 bases). The CDR3 totals 13 residues. Trimming pared 2 bases from V and 5 bases from J, leaving 9 bases between. CDR1 is MNHEY and CDR2 is SMNVEV in the germline V gene (reference sequence). CDR3: CASSLTGLTEAFF. The CDR3 DNA reads TGTGCCAGCAGTTTAACAGGGTTAACTGAAGCTTTCTTT.

This chain uses TRBV6-5 with TRBJ2-1, with D maybe TRBD1 (5 bases). CDR3 length: 16 amino acids. Trimming left V 0 bases short and J 5 bases short, with 14 bases between. Germline assignment: CDR1 MNHEY and CDR2 SVGAGI. The CDR3 coding sequence is TGTGCCAGCAGTTACTCCCATGGGGCGATAAACAATGAGCAGTTCTTC. It specifies CASSYSHGAINNEQFF.

The chain recombines TRBV6-5 with TRBJ2-1; 9 bases map to TRBD1. The CDR3 totals 15 residues. Germline CDR1 and CDR2: MNHEY and SVGAGI. Trimming cost V 0 bases and J 6 bases; bases outside gene matches: 3. CDR3 in amino acids: CASSYSGTGINEQFF. CDR3 DNA: TGTGCCAGCAGTTACTCCGGGACAGGGATCAATGAGCAGTTCTTC.

The chain combines TRBV4-1 with TRBJ2-1; 9 bases fit TRBD2. Per the germline V gene, CDR1 is MGHRA and CDR2 is YSYEKL. The V gene end was trimmed by 0 bases and the J gene end by 10 bases; junction bases not matched to a gene: 10. The CDR3 sequence is 16 residues long. Written as DNA, the CDR3 is TGCGCCAGCAGCCAAGATCGGGCTAGCGGGGTCGTCGAGCAGTTCTTC. It yields the protein CASSQDRASGVVEQFF.

The chain joins TRBV27 to TRBJ1-6; possibly TRBD1 for D (5 bases). Germline-derived CDR1 and CDR2 are MNHEY and SMNVEV (reference sequence). CDR3 length equals 16 residues. V was trimmed by 6 bases and J by 0 bases, leaving 12 bases between them. CDR3 nucleotides: TGTGCCAGCAGGGTGCTCGGGGGCTCCTATAATTCACCCCTCCACTTT. Protein product: CASRVLGGSYNSPLHF.

The chain recombines TRBV7-9 with TRBJ2-1; 9 bases fit TRBD2. Germline lookup yields CDR1 SEHNR and CDR2 FQNEAQ (reference sequence). Trimming at V came to 5 bases and at J to 8 bases, leaving 13 bases not matched to a gene. The CDR3 contains 16 residues. The CDR3 DNA follows: TGTGCCAGCAGCCCCCCGCAGGGACTAGCCGGCGATGAGCAGTTCTTC. Protein sequence: CASSPPQGLAGDEQFF.

J is TRBJ1-5 and V is TRBV6-5; 8 bases match TRBD1. V was clipped by 5 bases and J by 9 bases; unmatched bases: 3. The CDR3 totals 12 residues. Germline V gives CDR1 MNHEY, CDR2 SVGAGI. The CDR3 here is CASSQTGGPQHF. DNA for the CDR3: TGTGCCAGCAGTCAAACAGGGGGGCCCCAGCATTTT.

The genes are TRBV28 and TRBJ1-2, with 11 bases fitting TRBD1. CDR3 length equals 17 residues. Germline assignment: CDR1 MDHEN and CDR2 SYDVKM. V was pared by 5 bases and J by 0 bases, with 8 bases of the junction left unmatched. The CDR3 region is CASSLTGTGGSNYGYTF. The DNA of the CDR3 is TGTGCCAGCAGTCTGACCGGGACAGGGGGATCTAACTATGGCTACACCTTC.

Comment on this clone: An end of the junction differs from the germline gene, which may be a read error. The J gene is TRBJ2-4, the V gene TRBV27; 7 bases are a match to TRBD1. Germline CDR1 and CDR2: MNHEY and SMNVEV (reference sequence). CDR3 size: 14 residues. The CDR3 DNA follows: TGTGCCAGCAGAGGGGGCACGACCAAAAACAGTCAGTACTTC. This gives the protein CASRGGTTKNSQYF.

This clone was seen a handful of times. The chain employs TRBV10-3 and TRBJ1-1, with D maybe TRBD1 (6 bases). CDR3 size: 15 residues. Trimming stripped 6 bases from V and 5 bases from J, with 19 bases between. CDR1 is ENHRY and CDR2 is SYGVKD in the germline V gene. CDR3 amino acids: CAIRPTGGIDTEAFF. The CDR3 nucleotides read TGTGCCATCAGACCGACAGGCGGTATTGATACTGAAGCTTTCTTT.

This rearrangement joins TRBV28 to TRBJ1-6, with D possibly being TRBD1 (6 bases). The length of the CDR3 is 15 residues. Germline V lookup: CDR1 MDHEN, CDR2 SYDVKM. V shed 6 bases and J shed 4 bases, with 13 bases lying between them. CDR3 DNA sequence: TGTGCCAGCAGGTCAGGACAGACGTATAATTCACCCCTCCACTTT. It encodes CASRSGQTYNSPLHF.

The chain uses TRBV7-9 and TRBJ2-6, with 8 bases identical to TRBD1. The CDR3 has 15 amino acids. V lost 5 bases, J lost 2 bases, and 2 bases stayed unmatched. Germline V gene lookup returns CDR1 SEHNR and CDR2 FQNEAQ (reference sequence). In nucleotides, the CDR3 is TGTGCCAGCAGCCAGACAGGGGCTGGGGCCAACGTCCTGACTTTC. Translating gives CASSQTGAGANVLTF.

The chain is built from TRBV13 and TRBJ2-3, with 8 bases that match TRBD2. The V gene end was trimmed by 6 bases and the J gene end by 2 bases; junction bases not matched to a gene: 4. Germline V gene lookup returns CDR1 PRHDT and CDR2 FYEKMQ (reference sequence). The CDR3 totals 14 residues. DNA of the CDR3: TGTGCCAGCAGAACGGGGGGGATCACAGATACGCAGTATTTT. It yields the protein CASRTGGITDTQYF.

The sample holds one count of this clone. The chain is built from TRBV2 and TRBJ1-5; 10 bases align to TRBD1. J lost 5 bases, V lost 6 bases, and 7 bases had no gene match. This CDR3 is built from 15 residues. The germline V gene encodes CDR1 SNHLY and CDR2 FYNNEI. CDR3 nucleotides: TGTGCCAGCAGATACGACGGGACAGGGGATCAGCCCCAGCATTTT. This sequence encodes CASRYDGTGDQPQHF.

The J gene is TRBJ1-4, the V gene TRBV29-1; 10 bases agree with TRBD1. The CDR3 sequence is 13 residues long. Germline assignment: CDR1 SQVTM and CDR2 ANQGSEA. Trimming removed 7 bases from V and 10 bases from J; junction bases left unmatched: 9. The CDR3 DNA follows: TGCAGCGGGCAAGGGACAGGGGCTGGAAAACTGTTTTTT. Its protein product is CSGQGTGAGKLFF.

The rearrangement uses TRBV18 and TRBJ2-5; 9 nucleotides align to TRBD1. Germline V lookup: CDR1 KGHSH, CDR2 LQKENI. V shed 3 bases, J shed 2 bases, and the junction held 7 bases outside the gene matches. This CDR3 has 16 amino acids. The CDR3 spells CASSPSLGQGQETQYF. DNA of the CDR3: TGTGCCAGCTCACCTAGTCTCGGACAGGGGCAAGAGACCCAGTACTTC.

The chain uses TRBV29-1 and TRBJ2-2; D is possibly TRBD2 (7 bases). V was cut by 7 bases and J by 6 bases, with 15 bases left in between. Germline V gene data show CDR1 as SQVTM and CDR2 as ANQGSEA. The CDR3 spans 13 residues. The CDR3 nucleotides are TGCAGCGCTGACCTCGGGGGGCCCGGGGAGCTGTTTTTT. This gives the protein CSADLGGPGELFF.

The table lists this clone with a count of one. The rearrangement joins TRBV5-4 to TRBJ1-2; D is unclear. Germline V lookup: CDR1 SGHNT, CDR2 YYREEE (reference sequence). The CDR3 loop spans 13 amino acids. Trimming pared 4 bases from V and 8 bases from J, leaving 15 bases between. The CDR3 reads CASSQILGLGYTF. The CDR3, as DNA: TGTGCCAGCAGCCAGATCCTAGGTTTAGGCTACACCTTC.

This clone was seen only once. V and J are TRBV2 and TRBJ2-3, with a tentative D call TRBD1 (5 bases). Per the germline V gene, CDR1 is SNHLY and CDR2 is FYNNEI. Between the trimmed V and J ends, which lost 3 bases and 2 bases, there was a span of 9 bases. The CDR3 has 14 residues. The CDR3 region is CASSEGHSTDTQYF. Here the CDR3 DNA reads TGTGCCAGCAGTGAGGGGCATTCCACAGATACGCAGTATTTT.

The table lists this clone with a count of one. This rearrangement joins TRBV15 to TRBJ2-1, with 8 bases fitting TRBD2. V gave up 3 bases and J gave up 3 bases; unmatched junction bases: 4. Germline CDR1 and CDR2: LNHNV and YYDKDF (reference sequence). This CDR3 contains 15 residues. The CDR3 reads CATSRDSGIYNEQFF. DNA of the CDR3: TGTGCCACCAGCAGGGATAGCGGGATCTACAATGAGCAGTTCTTC.

This clone was counted a single time. The rearrangement joins TRBV7-9 to TRBJ1-5; TRBD1 agrees at 10 bases. The CDR3 spans 17 residues. Germline CDR1 reads SEHNR; CDR2 reads FQNEAQ (reference sequence). V gave up 4 bases and J gave up 5 bases; unmatched junction bases: 11. This chain's CDR3 is CASSSGTGVSGDQPQHF. CDR3 DNA sequence: TGTGCCAGCAGCTCCGGGACAGGGGTAAGCGGTGATCAGCCCCAGCATTTT.

This chain links TRBV21-1 with TRBJ1-2. TRBV21-1 counts as a pseudogene. The CDR3 totals 14 residues. CDR3 sequence (DNA): TGTGCCAGCAGCTATACAGCAGGGAGGTATGGCTACACCTTC. Translated: CASSYTAGRYGYTF.

In its sample, this clone was seen a few times. This chain uses TRBV7-3 with TRBJ2-1; 7 bases agree with TRBD1. The CDR3 consists of 13 residues. The V gene end was trimmed by 1 base and the J gene end by 10 bases; junction bases not matched to a gene: 4. CDR1 is SGHTA, CDR2 FQGTGA, per germline. The DNA of the CDR3 is TGTGCCAGCAGCTTAAAGGGGGCGGACGAGCAGTTCTTC. Translated: CASSLKGADEQFF.

J is TRBJ2-1 and V is TRBV10-3, with a tentative D call TRBD1 (6 bases). Germline assignment: CDR1 ENHRY and CDR2 SYGVKD. The CDR3 has 15 residues. V lost 2 bases and J 0 bases, leaving 8 bases between the germline ends. This CDR3 is CAISEPDSSYNEQFF. The CDR3 coding sequence is TGTGCCATCAGTGAGCCGGACAGCTCCTACAATGAGCAGTTCTTC.

The chain has TRBV15 and TRBJ2-5; possible D gene TRBD1, 6 bases. The germline V gene encodes CDR1 LNHNV and CDR2 YYDKDF (reference sequence). Trimming shortened V by 0 bases and J by 12 bases, and 14 bases separated the two germline ends. The length of the CDR3 is 13 residues. In DNA, the CDR3 is TGTGCCACCAGCAGAGATGGGGACACCCACGAGTACTTC. Protein sequence: CATSRDGDTHEYF.

The genes are TRBV27 and TRBJ2-1; 13 nucleotides agree with TRBD2. Losses at the gene ends were 6 bases for V and 6 bases for J; bases not matched to a gene: 5. The germline V gene has CDR1 MNHEY and CDR2 SMNVEV (reference sequence). The CDR3 spans 15 residues. DNA for the CDR3: TGTGCCAGCAGCCGAGGACTAGCGGGAGTCAATGAGCAGTTCTTC. Translation: CASSRGLAGVNEQFF.